Listed here are 30 T cell receptor beta chains from one sample, sequenced in a study of OX40 agonist ivuxolimab in advanced cancers. Assay used: immunoSEQ multiplex PCR; TCRdb lists only in-frame clones, some missing. The sample includes around 91,000 clones, roughly nine tenths of them seen just once. Sequenced here: CD4+ or CD8+ T cells sorted from blood, sampled in a trial of the OX40 agonist ivuxolimab. The receptors were gathered from an adult with an advanced solid tumor such as melanoma, head and neck, liver or kidney cancer.

CDR3 in amino acids: CATRRDSTDTQYF. The CDR3 DNA is TGTGCCACCAGACGGGACAGCACAGATACGCAGTATTTT. This rearrangement joins TRBV15 to TRBJ2-3, with D perhaps being TRBD1 or TRBD2 (5 bases each). This CDR3 region has 13 residues. Trimming took off 6 bases at V and 0 bases at J, with 7 bases between the two ends. Germline CDR1 and CDR2: LNHNV and YYDKDF (reference sequence).

V gene TRBV27 combines with J gene TRBJ1-1, with a weak D call TRBD1 (5 bases). V dropped 5 bases and J dropped 5 bases, with 21 bases sitting between them. Germline values: CDR1 MNHEY, CDR2 SMNVEV (reference sequence). The CDR3 loop spans 16 amino acids. The chain's CDR3 is CASSTPGVRGGTEAFF. The CDR3 coding sequence is TGTGCCAGCAGTACCCCGGGGGTTCGGGGCGGGACTGAAGCTTTCTTT.

This clone has only one observation. The chain is built from TRBV6-1 and TRBJ2-1; tentatively, D is TRBD2 (5 bases). The V gene's germline CDR1 is MNHNS and CDR2 SASEGT. The V end was cut by 2 bases, the J end by 0 bases, with 8 bases between. The CDR3 loop spans 15 amino acids. The CDR3 sequence is CASSEKRSSYNEQFF. The CDR3 nucleotides are TGTGCCAGCAGTGAAAAGCGGAGCTCCTACAATGAGCAGTTCTTC.

The chain is built from TRBV29-1 and TRBJ2-1; TRBD1 matches 7 bases. The CDR3 is made up of 14 amino acids. Germline-derived CDR1 and CDR2 are SQVTM and ANQGSEA. V shed 5 bases and J 3 bases; nucleotides not matched to a gene: 7. The CDR3 reads CSVRRQGVYNEQFF. The CDR3 nucleotides read TGCAGCGTTAGACGACAGGGAGTCTACAATGAGCAGTTCTTC.

This chain connects TRBV5-1 to TRBJ2-5; 7 nucleotides align to TRBD2. V gave up 0 bases and J gave up 2 bases; unmatched junction bases: 7. CDR3 size: 16 residues. Germline V gene lookup returns CDR1 SGHRS and CDR2 YFSETQ. CDR3 loop: CASSLAIAGPQETQYF. The CDR3 DNA reads TGCGCCAGCAGCTTGGCGATAGCGGGCCCACAAGAGACCCAGTACTTC.

CDR3 DNA sequence: TGCGCCAGCAGCAGAATGACAGGGGGCGGAGAGACCCAGTACTTC. Its protein is CASSRMTGGGETQYF. The rearrangement links TRBV5-1 to TRBJ2-5, with 10 nucleotides matching TRBD1. The germline gives CDR1 SGHRS, CDR2 YFSETQ. The CDR3 is made up of 15 amino acids. V shed 4 bases, J shed 4 bases, and the junction held 7 bases outside the gene matches.

This chain connects TRBV7-9 to TRBJ1-4; no clear D gene. Trimming stripped 2 bases from V and 0 bases from J, with 10 bases between. Germline V gene sequence: CDR1 SEHNR, CDR2 FQNEAQ (reference sequence). The CDR3 contains 16 residues. CDR3 bases: TGTGCCAGCAGCTTAAACAGAGTTGCAACTAATGAAAAACTGTTTTTT. The encoded protein is CASSLNRVATNEKLFF.

This clone was observed a handful of times. The CDR3 region is CASSPQGLVLFF. The CDR3 nucleotides read TGTGCCAGCAGCCCCCAGGGATTAGTACTGTTTTTT. This chain connects TRBV28 to TRBJ1-4; D might be TRBD1 (5 bases). V lost 6 bases, J lost 13 bases, and 15 bases lay in between. CDR3 size: 12 residues. Germline loops: CDR1 MDHEN, CDR2 SYDVKM.

The CDR3 is CSVEFAANEKLFF. The CDR3 bases are TGCAGCGTTGAATTCGCTGCTAATGAAAAACTGTTTTTT. This chain uses TRBV29-1 with TRBJ1-4; D is unresolved. The V gene's germline CDR1 is SQVTM and CDR2 ANQGSEA. The CDR3 sequence is 13 residues long. V gave up 2 bases and J gave up 3 bases, with 7 bases separating them.

The V and J genes are TRBV9 and TRBJ2-5; TRBD1 matches 8 bases. Germline V CDR1 and CDR2: SGDLS, YYNGEE. The V and J ends lost 5 bases and 2 bases, in that order; junction bases with no gene match: 17. The CDR3 totals 18 residues. The CDR3 nucleotides are TGTGCCAGCAGAGGGCGGGCTCCGGACAGGGTAGGTCAAGAGACCCAGTACTTC. Translated, it gives CASRGRAPDRVGQETQYF.

The J gene is TRBJ2-7, the V gene TRBV19; D is ambiguous. V was shortened by 1 base and J by 3 bases, with 7 bases between the two germline ends. This CDR3 has 13 amino acids. Germline V gene lookup returns CDR1 LNHDA and CDR2 SQIVND (reference sequence). Written as DNA, the CDR3 is TGTGCCAGTAGTATAGGCCAGAGCTACGAGCAGTACTTC. It encodes CASSIGQSYEQYF. Variable domain in full (rest from reference TRBV19 and TRBJ2-7): DGGITQSPKYLFRKEGQNVTLSCEQNLNHDAMYWYRQDPGQGLRLIYYSQIVNDFQKGDIAEGYSVSREKKESFPLTVTSAQKNPTAFYLCASSIGQSYEQYFGPGTRLTVT.

The gene calls are TRBV7-3 and TRBJ2-3; 8 nucleotides line up with TRBD1. This CDR3 comprises 17 residues. Germline lookup yields CDR1 SGHTA and CDR2 FQGTGA. The junction had 14 bases not matched to a gene; V was cut back by 4 bases and J by 5 bases. The CDR3 coding sequence is TGTGCCAGCAGCTCAGGATTACCAGGGGGCTCTGGAGATACGCAGTATTTT. Residues: CASSSGLPGGSGDTQYF.

V and J are TRBV5-6 and TRBJ2-3, with 7 bases matching TRBD2. The V gene's germline CDR1 is SGHDT and CDR2 YYEEEE. This CDR3 has 16 residues. Trimming cost V 1 base and J 0 bases; bases outside gene matches: 5. CDR3: CASSLTSVASTDTQYF. Written as DNA, the CDR3 is TGTGCCAGCAGCTTGACTAGCGTCGCTAGCACAGATACGCAGTATTTT.

CDR3 sequence: CASSYRAGRTDTQYF. CDR3 nucleotide sequence: TGTGCCAGCAGTTACCGGGCAGGGAGGACAGATACGCAGTATTTT. The rearrangement uses TRBV6-5 and TRBJ2-3; D is perhaps TRBD2 (6 bases). The CDR3 extends over 15 amino acids. Germline CDR1 MNHEY, CDR2 SVGAGI. V dropped 2 bases and J dropped 3 bases, with 12 bases sitting between them.

This chain uses TRBV11-2 with TRBJ2-7; possible D gene TRBD2, 6 bases. V was cut by 5 bases and J by 0 bases, with 17 bases left in between. CDR1 is SGHAT and CDR2 is FQNNGV in the germline V gene. The CDR3 has 16 amino acids. The CDR3 bases are TGTGCCAGCAGCCCCTCCCGGGACTTGAGCTCCTACGAGCAGTACTTC. It specifies CASSPSRDLSSYEQYF.

The V call is TRBV20-1, the J call TRBJ1-2; D is undetermined. Per the germline V gene, CDR1 is DFQATT and CDR2 is SNEGSKA (reference sequence). Trimming left V 6 bases short and J 2 bases short, with 7 bases between. The CDR3 totals 11 residues. The CDR3 region has the DNA TGCAGTGCGGGCAGCAACTATGGCTACACCTTC. Amino acids: CSAGSNYGYTF.

This clone showed up just once. This sequence joins TRBV7-9 and TRBJ2-3; 7 bases fit TRBD1. CDR1 and CDR2 (germline): SEHNR, FQNEAQ (reference sequence). The CDR3 is 15 residues long. The J segment lost 3 bases and the V segment lost 4 bases, leaving 7 bases of the junction unmatched. DNA of the CDR3: TGTGCCAGCAGCTCGTGGGGCAGGGGGACAGATACGCAGTATTTT. This encodes CASSSWGRGTDTQYF.

The V call is TRBV7-9, the J call TRBJ1-2, with no clear D. The germline CDR1 and CDR2 sequences are SEHNR and FQNEAQ (reference sequence). Trimming cost V 6 bases and J 4 bases, with 12 bases left between them. The CDR3 consists of 13 residues. The CDR3 bases are TGTGCCAGCAGTTTCGGGGATTTCTATGGCTACACCTTC. Translating it yields CASSFGDFYGYTF.

V usage is TRBV28 and J usage is TRBJ1-1; no clear D. The V end lost 8 bases, the J end lost 1 base, and 11 bases lay between the germline ends. The germline V gene has CDR1 MDHEN and CDR2 SYDVKM. CDR3 length: 13 amino acids. The CDR3 coding sequence is TGTGCCAGCTTCGTGAACGGGAACACTGAAGCTTTCTTT. This sequence encodes CASFVNGNTEAFF.

This sequence joins TRBV28 and TRBJ1-5; a possible D gene is TRBD1 (5 bases). V gave up 7 bases and J gave up 0 bases, with 19 bases separating them. CDR1 is MDHEN, CDR2 SYDVKM, per germline. The CDR3 spans 17 residues. The CDR3 here is CASILGGGWYSNQPQHF. DNA of the CDR3: TGTGCCAGCATCCTCGGGGGGGGGTGGTATAGCAATCAGCCCCAGCATTTT.

The DNA for the CDR3 is TGTGCCAGCAGCGTTAGTTTGAACACTGAAGCTTTCTTT. Protein sequence: CASSVSLNTEAFF. The rearrangement joins TRBV9 to TRBJ1-1; D remains unclear. The germline CDR1 and CDR2 sequences are SGDLS and YYNGEE. V lost 2 bases to trimming and J lost 0 bases, with 5 bases between them. This CDR3 has 13 residues.

This clone occurred many times. This sequence joins TRBV6-1 and TRBJ1-1; D is uncertain. The V gene lost 3 bases and the J gene lost 11 bases, with 19 bases spanning the gap. This CDR3 has 14 residues. Germline V gene data show CDR1 as MNHNS and CDR2 as SASEGT. The CDR3 nucleotides are TGTGCCAGCAGTGACGGGGTTCGCCAATTTCTGGCTTTCTTT. This sequence encodes CASSDGVRQFLAFF.

This rearrangement joins TRBV7-2 to TRBJ2-7, with a possible D match to TRBD1 (6 bases). Per germline, CDR1 SGHTA and CDR2 FQGNSA. The CDR3 has 14 residues. V was pared by 4 bases and J by 6 bases, with 16 bases between. CDR3 nucleotides: TGTGCCAGCAGCTCCAGGGCAGGGGCCCTCGAGCAGTACTTC. Encoded protein: CASSSRAGALEQYF.

CDR3: CASRGHGVYEQYF. The CDR3 bases are TGTGCCAGCAGAGGGCACGGAGTCTACGAGCAGTACTTC. The J gene is TRBJ2-7, the V gene TRBV25-1; D call uncertain. V was shortened by 6 bases and J by 3 bases, with 12 bases between the two germline ends. Germline V gives CDR1 MGHDK, CDR2 SYGVNS. The CDR3 extends over 13 amino acids.

The chain is built from TRBV18 and TRBJ1-1; D may be TRBD1 (5 bases). In germline, CDR1 is KGHSH, CDR2 LQKENI. Trimming removed 1 base at V and 8 bases at J, with 11 bases between. This CDR3 has 13 residues. The CDR3 DNA is TGTGCCAGCTCACCACGGCAGGGCGGAGAAGCTTTCTTT. Protein product: CASSPRQGGEAFF.

The rearrangement joins TRBV11-2 to TRBJ1-3; D is uncertain. The V end was cut by 4 bases, the J end by 4 bases, with 5 bases between. This CDR3 is 12 amino acids long. CDR1 and CDR2 from the germline V gene are SGHAT and FQNNGV. In nucleotides, the CDR3 is TGTGCCAGCAGCTACCAAGGAAACACCATATATTTT. Translating it yields CASSYQGNTIYF.

This CDR3 reads CASSSTGTSRTDTQYF. Here the CDR3 DNA reads TGTGCCAGCAGCTCCACCGGGACTAGCAGGACAGATACGCAGTATTTT. V usage is TRBV5-6 and J usage is TRBJ2-3, with 9 bases lining up with TRBD2. Unmatched junction bases numbered 8, after V lost 3 bases and J lost 3 bases. The CDR3 has 16 amino acids. CDR1 is SGHDT, CDR2 YYEEEE, per germline.

This clone was detected only a few times. The chain combines TRBV5-1 with TRBJ1-1; no firm D call. The CDR3 sequence is 13 residues long. V lost 3 bases and J lost 2, with 8 bases in between. CDR1 SGHRS and CDR2 YFSETQ come from the germline V gene. As DNA, the CDR3 is TGCGCCAGCAGCTCCTTGGGTAACACTGAAGCTTTCTTT. This encodes CASSSLGNTEAFF.

This sequence joins TRBV28 and TRBJ1-1; no firm D call. The CDR3 runs 11 residues. V lost 8 bases to trimming and J lost 1 base, with 5 bases between them. Germline assignment: CDR1 MDHEN and CDR2 SYDVKM. The DNA for the CDR3 is TGTGCCAGCGCCCGGAACACTGAAGCTTTCTTT. Translation: CASARNTEAFF.

This sequence joins TRBV4-3 and TRBJ2-1; 9 bases are shared with TRBD1. Germline CDR1 is LGHNA and CDR2 is YSLEER. Trimming cost V 3 bases and J 5 bases; bases outside gene matches: 8. This CDR3 contains 16 residues. As DNA, the CDR3 is TGCGCCAGCAGCCAGGAGCGGACAGGGGTCCACAATGAGCAGTTCTTC. It codes for CASSQERTGVHNEQFF.